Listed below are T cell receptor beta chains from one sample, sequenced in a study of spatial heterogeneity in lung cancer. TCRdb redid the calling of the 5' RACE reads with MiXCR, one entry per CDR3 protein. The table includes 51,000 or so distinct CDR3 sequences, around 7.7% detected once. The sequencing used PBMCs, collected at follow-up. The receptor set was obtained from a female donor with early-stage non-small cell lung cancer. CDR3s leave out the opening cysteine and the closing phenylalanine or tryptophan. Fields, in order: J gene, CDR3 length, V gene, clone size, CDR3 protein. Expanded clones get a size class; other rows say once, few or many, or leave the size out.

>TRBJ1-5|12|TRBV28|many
ASSFGGIGQPQH
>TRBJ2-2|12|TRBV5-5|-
ASSLRSNFGELF
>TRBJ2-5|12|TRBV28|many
ASTLAGTQETQY
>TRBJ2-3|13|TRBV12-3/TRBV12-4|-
ASSLARVATDTQY
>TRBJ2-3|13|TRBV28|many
ASSRQVAGTDTQY
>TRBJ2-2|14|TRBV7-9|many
ASSYRGQRRAGELF
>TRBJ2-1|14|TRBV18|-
ASSPPVGGPYNEQF
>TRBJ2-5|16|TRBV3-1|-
ASSQDGAYGSGPETQY
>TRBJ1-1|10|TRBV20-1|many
SASHRPMEAF
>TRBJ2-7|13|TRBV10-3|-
AISESIPSEYEQY
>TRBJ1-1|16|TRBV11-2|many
ASSSGAFLTYMNTEAF
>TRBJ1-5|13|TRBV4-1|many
ASSQGILADQPQH
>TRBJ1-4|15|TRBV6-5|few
ASSYSGLTATNEKLF
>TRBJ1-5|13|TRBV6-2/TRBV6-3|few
ASRPNRGRNQPQH
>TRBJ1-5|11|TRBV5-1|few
ASSLEPDQPQH
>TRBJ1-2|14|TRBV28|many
ASSLLGVSGSYGYT
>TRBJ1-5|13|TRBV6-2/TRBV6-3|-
ASSYSSGVYQPQH
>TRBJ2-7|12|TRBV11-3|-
ASSPRDGATGQY
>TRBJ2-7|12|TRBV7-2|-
ASSFYRNSYEQY
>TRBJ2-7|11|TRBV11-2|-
ASSRGHSYEQY
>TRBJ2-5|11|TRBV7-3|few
ASSRKGAETQY
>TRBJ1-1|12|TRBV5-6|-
ASSFAGDHTEAF
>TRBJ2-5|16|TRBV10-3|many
AISVTSGGPSTQETQY
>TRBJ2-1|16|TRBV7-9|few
ASSFEGRGSPPRNEQF
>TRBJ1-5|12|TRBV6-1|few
ASSVQYSNQPQH
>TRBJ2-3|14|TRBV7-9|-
ASSLGGRGSTDTQY
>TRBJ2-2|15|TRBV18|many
ASSPGLGRSSTGELF
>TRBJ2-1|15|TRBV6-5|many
ASSYSKAGGHYNEQF
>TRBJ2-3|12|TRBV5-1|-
ASRGQGSTDTQY
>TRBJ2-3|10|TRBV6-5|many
ASMPGPGTQY
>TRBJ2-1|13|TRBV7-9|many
ASSYRGGLYNEQF
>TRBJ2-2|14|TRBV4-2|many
ASSFDRDQNTGELF
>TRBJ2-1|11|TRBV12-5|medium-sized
ASGFGHESEQF
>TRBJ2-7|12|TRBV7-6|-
ASSISGLAYEQY
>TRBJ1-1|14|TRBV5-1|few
ASSPARRDGNTEAF
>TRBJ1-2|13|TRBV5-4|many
ASSSKIDRNYGYT
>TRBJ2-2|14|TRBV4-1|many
ASSPRPGANTGELF
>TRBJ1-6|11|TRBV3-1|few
ASSQLRKQPLH
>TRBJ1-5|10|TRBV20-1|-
SASESNQPQH
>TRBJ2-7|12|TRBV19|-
ASSGWQGDYEQY
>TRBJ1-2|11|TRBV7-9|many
ASSLSASPGYT
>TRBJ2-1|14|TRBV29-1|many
SVKPDDPSSYNEQF
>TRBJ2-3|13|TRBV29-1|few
SLRPGAASTDTQY
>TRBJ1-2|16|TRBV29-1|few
SVEVFSQDLEYNYGYT
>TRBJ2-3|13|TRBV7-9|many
ASSSERSSGNTQY
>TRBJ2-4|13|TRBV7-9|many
ASSRPDSIGNIQY
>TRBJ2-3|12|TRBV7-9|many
ASSGRTSTDTQY
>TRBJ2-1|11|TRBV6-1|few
ASRTDSYNEQF
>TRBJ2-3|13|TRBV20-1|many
SAVPGQGTTDTQY
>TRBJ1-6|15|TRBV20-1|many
SANRDILPSYNSPLH